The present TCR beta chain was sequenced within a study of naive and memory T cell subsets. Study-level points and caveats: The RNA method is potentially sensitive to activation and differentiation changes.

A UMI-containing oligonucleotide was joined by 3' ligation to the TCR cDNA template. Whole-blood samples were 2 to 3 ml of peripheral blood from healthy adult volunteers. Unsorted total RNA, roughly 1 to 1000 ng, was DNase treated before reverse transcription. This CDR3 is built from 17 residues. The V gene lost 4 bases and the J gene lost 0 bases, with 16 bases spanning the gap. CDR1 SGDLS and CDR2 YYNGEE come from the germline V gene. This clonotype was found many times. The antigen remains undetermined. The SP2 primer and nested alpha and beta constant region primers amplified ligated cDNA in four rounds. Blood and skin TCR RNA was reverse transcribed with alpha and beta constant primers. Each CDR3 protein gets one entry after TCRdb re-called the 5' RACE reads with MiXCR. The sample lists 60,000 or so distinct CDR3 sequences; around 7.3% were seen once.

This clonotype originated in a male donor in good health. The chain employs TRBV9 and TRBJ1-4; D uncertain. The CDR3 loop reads CASSPKSWRATNEKLFF. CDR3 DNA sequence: TGTGCCAGCAGCCCCAAAAGTTGGAGAGCAACTAATGAAAAACTGTTTTTT. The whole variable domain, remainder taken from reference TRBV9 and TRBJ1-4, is DSGVTQTPKHLITATGQRVTLRCSPRSGDLSVYWYQQSLDQGLQFLIQYYNGEERAKGNILERFSAQQFPDLHSELNLSSLELGDSALYFCASSPKSWRATNEKLFFGSGTQLSVL.